Listed below are T cell receptor beta chains from one sample, sequenced in a study of PD-1 blockade in classical Hodgkin lymphoma. Produced via immunoSEQ multiplex PCR; TCRdb's table is partial and in-frame only. The sample comprises roughly 100,000 clones, about nine tenths of which are singletons, and around a fifth rests with the top ten. Sequencing was performed on peripheral blood mononuclear cells (PBMCs), taken before the fourth cycle of nivolumab. The receptors derive from a human donor with classical Hodgkin lymphoma. CDR3s include the opening cysteine and the closing phenylalanine or tryptophan. Each record gives: CDR3 DNA, CDR3 protein, V gene, J gene, clone size, D gene. D genes are given only for firm matches. Part of the rows lack a size; the others show once, few, many or a class for expanded clones.

CDR3nt: TGTGCCAGCAGTATCGGACAGGCACCCTACAATGAGCAGTTCTTC; CDR3aa: CASSIGQAPYNEQFF; v_gene: TRBV28; j_gene: TRBJ2-1; abundance: -; d_gene: TRBD1
CDR3nt: TGTGCCAGCAGCTCAGGGGGCTCTTCTTCCACGGATGGCTACACCTTC; CDR3aa: CASSSGGSSSTDGYTF; v_gene: TRBV7-2; j_gene: TRBJ1-2; abundance: -; d_gene: TRBD1
CDR3nt: TGTGCCAGCTCAGTTTCGTCCCAAAGAGGGGAGACCCAGTACTTC; CDR3aa: CASSVSSQRGETQYF; v_gene: TRBV18; j_gene: TRBJ2-5; abundance: -; d_gene: -
CDR3nt: TGTGCCAGTAGTACCTCTGACACTGGACCCGAAAATTTT; CDR3aa: CASSTSDTGPENF; v_gene: TRBV19; j_gene: TRBJ1-3; abundance: -; d_gene: -
CDR3nt: TGCGCCAGCAGTCAGAGCGGGAGGGCGAACACCGGGGAGCTGTTTTTT; CDR3aa: CASSQSGRANTGELFF; v_gene: TRBV5-1; j_gene: TRBJ2-2; abundance: once; d_gene: TRBD2
CDR3nt: TGTGCCAGCACCCCGGGGATCGTGGGCGGCAATCAGCCCCAGCATTTT; CDR3aa: CASTPGIVGGNQPQHF; v_gene: TRBV2; j_gene: TRBJ1-5; abundance: -; d_gene: -
CDR3nt: TGTGCCAGTAGTATAGGAGCGGGAGTGTACAATGAGCAGTTCTTC; CDR3aa: CASSIGAGVYNEQFF; v_gene: TRBV19; j_gene: TRBJ2-1; abundance: -; d_gene: TRBD2
CDR3nt: TGTGCCAGCAGTGCAGGGGGCTGGTACGAGCAGTACTTC; CDR3aa: CASSAGGWYEQYF; v_gene: TRBV7-2; j_gene: TRBJ2-7; abundance: once; d_gene: TRBD1
CDR3nt: TGTGCCAGCAGCCCGACAGCTACGAACACTGAAGCTTTCTTT; CDR3aa: CASSPTATNTEAFF; v_gene: TRBV7-9; j_gene: TRBJ1-1; abundance: -; d_gene: -
CDR3nt: TGCGCCAGCAGCCAATTCATTGAGGGTGGCCAGCCCCAGCATTTT; CDR3aa: CASSQFIEGGQPQHF; v_gene: TRBV4-3; j_gene: TRBJ1-5; abundance: -; d_gene: -
CDR3nt: TGTGCCAGCAGCCAAGAGGGGGGGATCGGTCCTGCAACTAATGAAAAACTGTTTTTT; CDR3aa: CASSQEGGIGPATNEKLFF; v_gene: TRBV4-2; j_gene: TRBJ1-4; abundance: -; d_gene: -
CDR3nt: TGTGCCAGCAGCTTTGGTACAGTTCTATACAATGAGCAGTTCTTC; CDR3aa: CASSFGTVLYNEQFF; v_gene: TRBV5-6; j_gene: TRBJ2-1; abundance: -; d_gene: -
CDR3nt: TGTGCCAGCTCATTTTACAGGGGGTTATCCTACGAGCAGTACTTC; CDR3aa: CASSFYRGLSYEQYF; v_gene: TRBV18; j_gene: TRBJ2-7; abundance: -; d_gene: TRBD1
CDR3nt: TGTGCCAGCAGCGTAGTTTGGGGGGCGAATCAGCCCCAGCATTTT; CDR3aa: CASSVVWGANQPQHF; v_gene: TRBV9; j_gene: TRBJ1-5; abundance: -; d_gene: -
CDR3nt: TGCAGTACAGTTTACAGTCTTGGGGTTGAGCAGTTCTTC; CDR3aa: CSTVYSLGVEQFF; v_gene: TRBV29-1; j_gene: TRBJ2-1; abundance: -; d_gene: -
CDR3nt: TGTGCCAGCAGCTTGGGACAAAGCTCCTACGAGCAGTACTTC; CDR3aa: CASSLGQSSYEQYF; v_gene: TRBV7-2; j_gene: TRBJ2-7; abundance: -; d_gene: -
CDR3nt: TGCGCCAGCAGTGTGGAGGGGGCCGCTGAAGCTTTCTTT; CDR3aa: CASSVEGAAEAFF; v_gene: TRBV10-2; j_gene: TRBJ1-1; abundance: -; d_gene: TRBD1
CDR3nt: TGCGCCAGCAGCAATACATTGCAATATTACGGTGAGCAGTTCTTC; CDR3aa: CASSNTLQYYGEQFF; v_gene: TRBV4-1; j_gene: TRBJ2-1; abundance: -; d_gene: -
CDR3nt: TGTGCCAGCAGCCAAGTTCCCAACTATGGCTACACCTTC; CDR3aa: CASSQVPNYGYTF; v_gene: TRBV16; j_gene: TRBJ1-2; abundance: once; d_gene: -
CDR3nt: TGCGCCACCCTGTATAGCCGGGACAGGGTTAATGAGCAGTTCTTC; CDR3aa: CATLYSRDRVNEQFF; v_gene: TRBV10-1; j_gene: TRBJ2-1; abundance: -; d_gene: TRBD1
CDR3nt: TGTGCCACCCGGACATCTACACACTATGGCTACACCTTC; CDR3aa: CATRTSTHYGYTF; v_gene: TRBV6-1; j_gene: TRBJ1-2; abundance: -; d_gene: -
CDR3nt: TGTGCCAGCAGGGCGGGACTAGCTAACACCGGGGAGCTGTTTTTT; CDR3aa: CASRAGLANTGELFF; v_gene: TRBV7-2; j_gene: TRBJ2-2; abundance: -; d_gene: TRBD2
CDR3nt: TGTGCCAGCAGTTACGGGGGTATCCAAGAGACCCAGTACTTC; CDR3aa: CASSYGGIQETQYF; v_gene: TRBV6-5; j_gene: TRBJ2-5; abundance: -; d_gene: -
CDR3nt: TGCGCCAGCAGGCAGGGGCTCCTTCGAGAGGGGGGTCGCACTGAAGCTTTCTTT; CDR3aa: CASRQGLLREGGRTEAFF; v_gene: TRBV5-1; j_gene: TRBJ1-1; abundance: -; d_gene: -
CDR3nt: TGTGCCAGCAGTGGCAGGGGCAGGAGGGATCAGCCCCAGCATTTT; CDR3aa: CASSGRGRRDQPQHF; v_gene: TRBV27; j_gene: TRBJ1-5; abundance: -; d_gene: -
CDR3nt: TGTGCCAGCAGCTTGGAAGGGACGAAGGAGTATGGCTACACCTTC; CDR3aa: CASSLEGTKEYGYTF; v_gene: TRBV13; j_gene: TRBJ1-2; abundance: -; d_gene: -
CDR3nt: TGTGCCAGCAGTTACAAGCGGGAGAGATCAGATACGCAGTATTTT; CDR3aa: CASSYKRERSDTQYF; v_gene: TRBV6-5; j_gene: TRBJ2-3; abundance: -; d_gene: TRBD2
CDR3nt: TGTGCCAGCAGTTCCGGGACAGGGGGCAATCAGCCCCAGCATTTT; CDR3aa: CASSSGTGGNQPQHF; v_gene: TRBV27; j_gene: TRBJ1-5; abundance: -; d_gene: TRBD1
CDR3nt: TGTGCCAGTAGTACCCTCTCTAGCGGCCAAGAGACCCAGTACTTC; CDR3aa: CASSTLSSGQETQYF; v_gene: TRBV19; j_gene: TRBJ2-5; abundance: -; d_gene: TRBD2
CDR3nt: TGTGCCAGCTCACCACCGGACAGTGAGCAGTTCTTC; CDR3aa: CASSPPDSEQFF; v_gene: TRBV18; j_gene: TRBJ2-1; abundance: -; d_gene: -
CDR3nt: TGTGCCAGCAGCGGCGCAGGGGCAAACACTGGAAACACCATATATTTT; CDR3aa: CASSGAGANTGNTIYF; v_gene: TRBV9; j_gene: TRBJ1-3; abundance: -; d_gene: -
CDR3nt: TGTGCCAGCTACGGACAGTACACTGAAGCTTTCTTT; CDR3aa: CASYGQYTEAFF; v_gene: TRBV6-1; j_gene: TRBJ1-1; abundance: -; d_gene: -
CDR3nt: TGTGCCAGCAGTGGAATAGCTAGCACAGATACGCAGTATTTT; CDR3aa: CASSGIASTDTQYF; v_gene: TRBV27; j_gene: TRBJ2-3; abundance: -; d_gene: -
CDR3nt: TGTGCCAGCAGCAGCTGGACTAGCGGAAGCACAGATACGCAGTATTTT; CDR3aa: CASSSWTSGSTDTQYF; v_gene: TRBV7-9; j_gene: TRBJ2-3; abundance: once; d_gene: TRBD2
CDR3nt: TGTGCCAGCAGTGAATGGGACCTTTTCTTGTTTTTT; CDR3aa: CASSEWDLFLFF; v_gene: TRBV6-1; j_gene: TRBJ1-4; abundance: -; d_gene: -